This T cell receptor beta chain was documented in a study of T cell changes during pregnancy in multiple sclerosis. Germline V gene sequence: CDR1 LNHDA, CDR2 SQIVND (reference sequence). There are 13 residues in the CDR3. The V and J ends lost 7 bases and 5 bases, in that order; junction bases with no gene match: 7. Here immunoSEQ multiplex PCR was the method, and the copy in TCRdb shows in-frame clones only, minus some. The sample lists around 110,000 clones, approximately 90% seen once, with roughly 1.4% in the top ten. The sequenced sample was peripheral blood, obtained in the third trimester of pregnancy. The chain employs TRBV19 and TRBJ1-1; the match to TRBD1 covers 7 bases. The sequence came from a female donor with multiple sclerosis, enrolled in a pregnancy study. The CDR3 protein is CASKQGGGTEAFF. The DNA for the CDR3 is TGTGCCAGTAAGCAAGGGGGCGGAACTGAAGCTTTCTTT.